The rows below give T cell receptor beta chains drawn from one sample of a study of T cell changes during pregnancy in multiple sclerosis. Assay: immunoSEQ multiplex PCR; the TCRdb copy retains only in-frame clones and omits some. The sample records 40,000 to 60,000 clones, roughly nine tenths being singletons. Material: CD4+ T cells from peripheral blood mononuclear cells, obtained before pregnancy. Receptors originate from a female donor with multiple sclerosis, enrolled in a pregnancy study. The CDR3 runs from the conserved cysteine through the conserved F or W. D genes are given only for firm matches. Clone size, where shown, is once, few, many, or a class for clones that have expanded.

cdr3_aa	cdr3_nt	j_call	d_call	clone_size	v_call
CSVEGTSGGTYEQYF	TGCAGCGTCGAAGGGACTAGCGGAGGGACCTACGAGCAGTACTTC	TRBJ2-7	TRBD2	.	TRBV29-1
CASVPEGGAIQPYEQYF	TGTGCCAGCGTTCCCGAAGGGGGGGCAATTCAACCCTACGAGCAGTACTTC	TRBJ2-7	.	.	TRBV7-6
CSVGSGQGAGGYTF	TGCAGCGTTGGTTCGGGACAGGGGGCGGGGGGCTACACCTTC	TRBJ1-2	TRBD1	.	TRBV29-1
CASSSKASSDEQFF	TGTGCCAGCAGTTCTAAGGCTAGCAGCGATGAGCAGTTCTTC	TRBJ2-1	.	.	TRBV27
CASSLAAARGYEQYF	TGTGCCAGCAGCTTAGCGGCCGCTAGAGGCTACGAGCAGTACTTC	TRBJ2-7	.	.	TRBV7-2
CTTILRPKGAQQYF	TGTACCACAATCCTTAGACCTAAAGGAGCACAGCAGTACTTC	TRBJ2-7	.	.	TRBV6-1
CASHLMGLEGNEQFF	TGTGCCAGCCACCTGATGGGACTAGAGGGCAATGAGCAGTTCTTC	TRBJ2-1	TRBD2	.	TRBV7-2
CASSGSLAGGGEQYF	TGTGCCAGCAGCGGATCATTAGCGGGAGGAGGCGAGCAGTACTTC	TRBJ2-7	TRBD2	.	TRBV11-2
CASSADLWTAGVDGYTF	TGTGCCAGCAGTGCCGACCTTTGGACCGCGGGGGTCGATGGCTACACCTTC	TRBJ1-2	.	.	TRBV6-4
CASSKGLEQYF	TGCGCCAGCAGCAAAGGACTAGAGCAGTACTTC	TRBJ2-7	.	.	TRBV5-1
CASSRLGSGSEQFF	TGTGCCAGCAGCCGTTTGGGTAGCGGGAGCGAGCAGTTCTTC	TRBJ2-1	TRBD2	.	TRBV7-9
CASSTSLVLAGEYNEQFF	TGTGCCAGCAGTACAAGCCTCGTCCTAGCGGGAGAGTACAATGAGCAGTTCTTC	TRBJ2-1	TRBD2	once	TRBV7-9
CASSLDNTQYF	TGTGCCAGCAGCCTTGACAATACGCAGTATTTT	TRBJ2-3	.	few	TRBV5-4
CAISEASGRSYNEQFF	TGTGCCATCAGTGAGGCTAGCGGGAGGTCCTACAATGAGCAGTTCTTC	TRBJ2-1	TRBD2	.	TRBV10-3
CASSLQGYEQYF	TGTGCCAGCAGCCTACAGGGCTACGAGCAGTACTTC	TRBJ2-7	.	once	TRBV7-9
CATSRRVTGANVLTF	TGTGCCACTTCTCGTCGGGTCACTGGGGCCAACGTCCTGACTTTC	TRBJ2-6	.	.	TRBV21-1
CASRGLAKNIQYF	TGTGCCAGCAGGGGGCTAGCCAAAAACATTCAGTACTTC	TRBJ2-4	.	.	TRBV6-5
CASSFSLDTQAFF	TGTGCCAGCAGCTTTTCACTAGACACGCAAGCTTTCTTT	TRBJ1-1	.	.	TRBV5-5